These 15 T cell receptor beta chains originate from one sample sequenced in a study of shared clonotypes between healthy human individuals. Data came from immunoSEQ multiplex PCR; TCRdb stores just in-frame clones and leaves some out. The sample lists 1.6 million or so clones, 96% occurring once. Input material: naive CD4+ T cells sorted from blood. Subset of the sample: CD45RA+ positively selected. The source of these receptors is a man aged 25 to 40 in good health.

The CDR3 is CASSPYRDRAYNEQFF. CDR3 coding DNA: TGTGCCAGCAGTCCTTACCGGGACAGGGCATACAATGAGCAGTTCTTC. The chain combines TRBV28 with TRBJ2-1; 9 nucleotides match TRBD1. CDR3 length equals 16 residues. The germline V gene has CDR1 MDHEN and CDR2 SYDVKM. With V trimmed by 5 bases and J by 4 bases, 9 bases remained unmatched. Full variable domain (missing parts from reference TRBV28 and TRBJ2-1): DVKVTQSSRYLVKRTGEKVFLECVQDMDHENMFWYRQDPGLGLRLIYFSYDVKMKEKGDIPEGYSVSREKKERFSLILESASTNQTSMYLCASSPYRDRAYNEQFFGPGTRLTVL.

This sequence joins TRBV6-6 and TRBJ1-5, with D possibly being TRBD1 (5 bases). V lost 6 bases and J lost 3, with 12 bases in between. The CDR3 contains 14 residues. Germline CDR1 and CDR2: MNHNY and SVGAGI (reference sequence). The CDR3 loop is CASRTGTDNQPQHF. In DNA form, the CDR3 reads TGTGCCAGCAGGACCGGGACGGACAATCAGCCCCAGCATTTT.

This rearrangement joins TRBV28 to TRBJ2-7; tentative D call: TRBD1 (6 bases). Germline V gene data show CDR1 as MDHEN and CDR2 as SYDVKM. The CDR3 sequence is 15 residues long. V was shortened by 4 bases and J by 5 bases, with 18 bases between the two germline ends. The CDR3 protein is CASSSPLQGPNEQYF. CDR3 nucleotide sequence: TGTGCCAGCAGTTCCCCATTACAGGGACCCAACGAGCAGTACTTC.

The CDR3 sequence is CASSFRGTPITEAFF. As DNA, the CDR3 is TGTGCCAGCAGCTTCAGGGGGACTCCCATCACTGAAGCTTTCTTT. The V gene is TRBV5-6, the J gene TRBJ1-1; the match to TRBD1 covers 7 bases. This CDR3 has 15 amino acids. The V gene end was trimmed by 2 bases and the J gene end by 4 bases; junction bases not matched to a gene: 8. CDR1 is SGHDT, CDR2 YYEEEE, per germline.

The chain carries TRBV28 and TRBJ2-7, with D possibly matching TRBD2 (5 bases). The CDR3 totals 15 residues. With 6 bases removed from V and 0 bases from J, the gap between germline ends came to 15 bases. From germline, CDR1 is MDHEN and CDR2 SYDVKM. The CDR3 DNA follows: TGTGCCAGCAGGCGAACCGGGATTCCCTCCTACGAGCAGTACTTC. It specifies CASRRTGIPSYEQYF.

The chain uses TRBV4-2 and TRBJ2-1; TRBD2 matches 11 bases. The trim removed 4 bases at V and 3 bases at J, leaving 11 bases unmatched. The CDR3 covers 18 residues. Germline-derived CDR1 and CDR2 are LGHNA and YNFKEQ. CDR3 loop: CASSPSNVAGGSYNEQFF. Here the CDR3 DNA reads TGTGCCAGCAGCCCCTCCAATGTAGCGGGAGGGAGCTACAATGAGCAGTTCTTC.

As regards this clone: Other DNA sequences from this sample encode an identical CDR3 as well. The chain combines TRBV30 with TRBJ2-7; D not resolved. The V gene's germline CDR1 is GTSNPN and CDR2 SVGIG (reference sequence). V was clipped by 1 base and J by 4 bases, with 5 bases between them. CDR3 size: 11 residues. This CDR3 reads CAWSDSYEQYF. CDR3 coding DNA: TGTGCCTGGAGTGACAGTTACGAGCAGTACTTC.

The genes are TRBV7-2 and TRBJ1-2, with 7 bases that match TRBD1. The CDR3 has 14 amino acids. From germline, CDR1 is SGHTA and CDR2 FQGNSA. V was pared by 7 bases and J by 5 bases, with 10 bases of the junction left unmatched. The DNA of the CDR3 is TGTGCCAGCACGCCGAATCAACAGGGGTATGGCTACACCTTC. Encoded protein: CASTPNQQGYGYTF.

The gene calls are TRBV27 and TRBJ2-7; TRBD2 agrees at 7 bases. This CDR3 is 14 amino acids long. V lost 5 bases and J lost 2; bases outside the gene matches: 6. Germline V gene data show CDR1 as MNHEY and CDR2 as SMNVEV (reference sequence). The CDR3 spells CASSMTTSAYEQYF. As DNA, the CDR3 is TGTGCCAGCAGTATGACAACTAGCGCCTACGAGCAGTACTTC.

This sequence joins TRBV25-1 and TRBJ2-3; TRBD1 matches 7 bases. Germline V gene sequence: CDR1 MGHDK, CDR2 SYGVNS. J gave up 5 bases and V 4 bases, and 3 bases lay outside the gene matches. The CDR3 consists of 13 residues. The CDR3 is CASSGGQKDTQYF. In DNA, the CDR3 is TGTGCCAGCAGTGGGGGACAGAAAGATACGCAGTATTTT.

A note on this clone: Additional DNA sequences in this sample encode the identical CDR3. The chain has TRBV19 and TRBJ1-5; no firm D call. Trimming cost V 3 bases and J 5 bases, with 5 bases left between them. The CDR3 covers 12 residues. The germline V gene has CDR1 LNHDA and CDR2 SQIVND (reference sequence). The chain's CDR3 is CASSILDQPQHF. The CDR3 DNA reads TGTGCCAGTAGTATTTTGGATCAGCCCCAGCATTTT.

The genes are TRBV6-1 and TRBJ2-7, with D maybe TRBD2 (5 bases). V was shortened by 4 bases and J by 2 bases, with 12 bases between the two germline ends. There are 14 residues in the CDR3. Germline V lookup: CDR1 MNHNS, CDR2 SASEGT. CDR3 nucleotide sequence: TGTGCCAGCAGTGTTTTAGCGCATCCCTACGAGCAGTACTTC. Protein product: CASSVLAHPYEQYF.

A word on this clone: At the DNA level, this CDR3 is encoded by other sequences in the same sample as well. The rearrangement uses TRBV7-2 and TRBJ2-7; D unresolved. The CDR3 is made up of 12 amino acids. Germline values: CDR1 SGHTA, CDR2 FQGNSA. V shed 2 bases and J shed 2 bases, with 4 bases lying between them. CDR3 loop: CASSLTTYEQYF. For the CDR3, the DNA is TGTGCCAGCAGCTTAACAACCTACGAGCAGTACTTC.

This clone is a singleton in its sample. The chain combines TRBV5-1 with TRBJ2-7; 9 bases are a match to TRBD1. The V gene end was trimmed by 3 bases and the J gene end by 0 bases; junction bases not matched to a gene: 4. This CDR3 comprises 15 residues. Germline loops: CDR1 SGHRS, CDR2 YFSETQ. Written as DNA, the CDR3 is TGCGCCAGCAGCTGGGGGACAGGGTTCTCCTACGAGCAGTACTTC. Translating gives CASSWGTGFSYEQYF.

This clone has only a few counts. CDR3: CASSPNGAFDQPQHF. CDR3 nucleotides: TGTGCCAGCTCACCGAACGGGGCATTTGATCAGCCCCAGCATTTT. This chain connects TRBV18 to TRBJ1-5; D is perhaps TRBD1 (5 bases). With 3 bases removed from V and 5 bases from J, the gap between germline ends came to 14 bases. Germline loops: CDR1 KGHSH, CDR2 LQKENI. The CDR3 runs to 15 residues.